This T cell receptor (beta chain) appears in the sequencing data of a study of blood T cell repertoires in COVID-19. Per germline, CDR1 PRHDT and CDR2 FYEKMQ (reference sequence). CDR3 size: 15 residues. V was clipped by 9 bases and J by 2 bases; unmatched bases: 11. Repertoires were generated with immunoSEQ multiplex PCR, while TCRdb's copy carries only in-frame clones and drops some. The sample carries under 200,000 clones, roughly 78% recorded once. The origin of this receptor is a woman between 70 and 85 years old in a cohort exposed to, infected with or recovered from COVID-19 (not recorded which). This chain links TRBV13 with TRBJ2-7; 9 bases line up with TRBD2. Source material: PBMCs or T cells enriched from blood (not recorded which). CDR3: CASTWGGLATYEQYF. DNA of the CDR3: TGTGCCAGTACTTGGGGGGGACTAGCCACCTACGAGCAGTACTTC.